The 32 T cell receptor beta chains given below trace back to one sample, sequenced in a study of technical replicates of blood from several donors. Libraries were prepared by immunoSEQ multiplex PCR; TCRdb keeps only in-frame clonotypes and omits some of them. Among 50,000 to 70,000 clones listed, 90% to 95% were seen once. Material for sequencing was PBMCs. These receptors originate from a human donor in good health. Some clones in this sample may be carry-over from other donors' samples.

This chain uses TRBV30 with TRBJ2-7, with D possibly matching TRBD1 (8 bases). The CDR3 totals 15 residues. Germline V gene data show CDR1 as GTSNPN and CDR2 as SVGIG (reference sequence). Trimming left V 1 base short and J 5 bases short, with 18 bases between. The CDR3 DNA sequence: TGTGCCTGGAGTGACGGACAGGGAGGGGGGGACGAGCAGTACTTC. Protein: CAWSDGQGGGDEQYF.

This chain uses TRBV5-6 with TRBJ1-6, with D perhaps TRBD1 (5 bases). The CDR3 length is 14 residues. V was clipped by 1 base and J by 4 bases, with 6 bases between them. The germline V gene has CDR1 SGHDT and CDR2 YYEEEE. The CDR3 coding sequence is TGTGCCAGCAGCTTGACAGGATATAATTCACCCCTCCACTTT. Amino acids: CASSLTGYNSPLHF.

The V gene is TRBV6-5, the J gene TRBJ1-6; 8 nucleotides align to TRBD1. This CDR3 region has 14 residues. Germline CDR1 and CDR2: MNHEY and SVGAGI. Unmatched junction bases numbered 7, after V lost 5 bases and J lost 10 bases. In nucleotides, the CDR3 is TGTGCCAGCAGTAAAGGACAGGGTGACTCACCCCTCCACTTT. Translated, it gives CASSKGQGDSPLHF.

The V gene is TRBV5-1, the J gene TRBJ1-1; D is unclear. Per germline, CDR1 SGHRS and CDR2 YFSETQ. With 2 bases removed from V and 1 base from J, the gap between germline ends came to 9 bases. CDR3 length equals 14 residues. The CDR3 nucleotides are TGCGCCAGCAGCTTTGAGGGAGGGAACACTGAAGCTTTCTTT. Its translation: CASSFEGGNTEAFF.

The rearrangement links TRBV5-4 to TRBJ2-5; D gene unclear. The length of the CDR3 is 14 residues. V dropped 0 bases and J dropped 5 bases, with 11 bases sitting between them. Germline V lookup: CDR1 SGHNT, CDR2 YYREEE (reference sequence). The CDR3 DNA is TGTGCCAGCAGCTTGGTAGCAAGTGGGGAGACCCAGTACTTC. It is translated as CASSLVASGETQYF.

The rearrangement uses TRBV4-1 and TRBJ1-6; the D is unclear. Trimming took off 0 bases at V and 0 bases at J, with 9 bases between the two ends. The CDR3 has 17 residues. CDR1 and CDR2 from the germline V gene are MGHRA and YSYEKL. The CDR3 DNA reads as TGCGCCAGCAGCCAAGAGGGCACCTCCTCCTATAATTCACCCCTCCACTTT. Its translation: CASSQEGTSSYNSPLHF.

The gene calls are TRBV19 and TRBJ1-6; D unresolved. The CDR3 extends over 13 amino acids. In germline, CDR1 is LNHDA, CDR2 SQIVND (reference sequence). The germline V and J ends were trimmed by 4 bases and 9 bases, with 10 bases remaining between them. The CDR3 loop is CASSTERRSPLHF. CDR3 nucleotide sequence: TGTGCCAGTAGTACAGAGAGGCGTTCACCCCTCCACTTT.

This chain links TRBV29-1 with TRBJ2-1; 7 positions agree with TRBD2. Germline V gene sequence: CDR1 SQVTM, CDR2 ANQGSEA. V gave up 0 bases and J gave up 10 bases; unmatched junction bases: 9. The CDR3 has 14 residues. The CDR3 coding sequence is TGCAGCGTTGAAGACCCAGCGGGGTCACGGGAGCAGTTCTTC. Its protein is CSVEDPAGSREQFF.

The CDR3: CASSLGQGGNYGYTF. For the CDR3, the DNA is TGCGCCAGCAGCTTGGGACAGGGGGGAAACTATGGCTACACCTTC. V is TRBV5-1 and J is TRBJ1-2, with 9 bases aligning to TRBD1. The V segment lost 0 bases and the J segment 2 bases; nucleotides outside the gene matches: 2. Germline V gives CDR1 SGHRS, CDR2 YFSETQ. This CDR3 is built from 15 residues.

This clone appeared a single time. This sequence joins TRBV7-8 and TRBJ2-1; 10 bases fit TRBD2. Germline V gene sequence: CDR1 SGHVS, CDR2 FQNEAQ. The ends lost 1 base at V and 6 bases at J; junction bases unmatched: 3. The CDR3 is 15 residues long. CDR3 protein: CASSLVAGGPNEQFF. For the CDR3, the DNA is TGTGCCAGCAGCTTAGTAGCGGGGGGCCCCAATGAGCAGTTCTTC.

The gene calls are TRBV6-6 and TRBJ2-5, with D uncertain. V gave up 1 base and J gave up 3 bases, with 9 bases separating them. CDR3 size: 14 residues. The germline V gene has CDR1 MNHNY and CDR2 SVGAGI (reference sequence). The CDR3 DNA follows: TGTGCCAGCAGTTACTTAACAGATAAAGAGACCCAGTACTTC. Its protein product is CASSYLTDKETQYF.

The CDR3, as DNA: TGCGCCAGCAGCCCATTTAGCGGGGGGCACTACAATGAGCAGTTCTTC. This encodes CASSPFSGGHYNEQFF. The gene calls are TRBV4-3 and TRBJ2-1; 10 positions match TRBD2. Germline CDR1 LGHNA, CDR2 YSLEER. CDR3 length: 16 amino acids. Trimming removed 4 bases from V and 3 bases from J; junction bases left unmatched: 6.

The chain combines TRBV5-6 with TRBJ2-6, with 8 bases fitting TRBD1. The CDR3 consists of 17 residues. CDR1 and CDR2 (germline): SGHDT, YYEEEE. The junction had 7 bases not matched to a gene; V was cut back by 4 bases and J by 1 base. CDR3 in DNA: TGTGCCAGCAGCCCACGGGACAGGCGGTCTGGGGCCAACGTCCTGACTTTC. Encoded protein: CASSPRDRRSGANVLTF.

V gene TRBV19 combines with J gene TRBJ1-1; D may be TRBD1 (6 bases). The CDR3 is 15 residues long. From germline, CDR1 is LNHDA and CDR2 SQIVND (reference sequence). Deletions cut 5 bases from V and 3 bases from J, with 16 bases between. CDR3 DNA: TGTGCCAGTAGTGGGGGCAGGCTGGGTGACACTGAAGCTTTCTTT. Protein sequence: CASSGGRLGDTEAFF.

The chain is built from TRBV11-2 and TRBJ2-1, with TRBD2 identical over 11 bases. Germline V gives CDR1 SGHAT, CDR2 FQNNGV. The CDR3 consists of 15 residues. V lost 3 bases to trimming and J lost 8 bases; unmatched junction nucleotides: 6. The CDR3 is CASSFTGLAVDEQFF. CDR3 bases: TGTGCCAGCAGCTTTACGGGACTAGCGGTTGATGAGCAGTTCTTC. The whole variable domain, filled in from reference TRBV11-2 and TRBJ2-1, reads EAGVAQSPRYKIIEKRQSVAFWCNPISGHATLYWYQQILGQGPKLLIQFQNNGVVDDSQLPKDRFSAERLKGVDSTLKIQPAKLEDSAVYLCASSFTGLAVDEQFFGPGTRLTVL.

This sequence joins TRBV6-5 and TRBJ1-1; TRBD1 matches at 8 bases. V was pared by 2 bases and J by 5 bases, with 4 bases of the junction left unmatched. This CDR3 spans 14 amino acids. Germline V lookup: CDR1 MNHEY, CDR2 SVGAGI. The CDR3 here is CASSYGQGGTEAFF. Here the CDR3 DNA reads TGTGCCAGCAGTTACGGACAGGGTGGGACTGAAGCTTTCTTT.

The J gene is TRBJ2-7, the V gene TRBV29-1; 8 bases map to TRBD2. The CDR3 spans 16 residues. The germline V gene encodes CDR1 SQVTM and CDR2 ANQGSEA. With V trimmed by 3 bases and J by 3 bases, 13 bases remained unmatched. CDR3 coding DNA: TGCAGCGTTGATGGGGCCAAGTCGGGAGGGAACTACGAGCAGTACTTC. Residues: CSVDGAKSGGNYEQYF.

The genes are TRBV4-3 and TRBJ2-1; 9 bases agree with TRBD2. Germline lookup yields CDR1 LGHNA and CDR2 YSLEER. The CDR3 length is 16 residues. With V trimmed by 3 bases and J by 9 bases, 12 bases remained unmatched. The CDR3 here is CASSHASGRKYGEQFF. The CDR3 bases are TGCGCCAGCAGCCATGCCAGCGGGAGGAAATACGGTGAGCAGTTCTTC.

This clone was recorded a few times. This sequence joins TRBV5-4 and TRBJ2-7; tentative D call: TRBD1 (5 bases). The germline gives CDR1 SGHNT, CDR2 YYREEE (reference sequence). V was shortened by 1 base and J by 3 bases, with 11 bases between the two germline ends. The CDR3 length is 14 residues. CDR3 DNA sequence: TGTGCCAGCAGCTTGAGCACAGGATTCTACGAGCAGTACTTC. Amino acids: CASSLSTGFYEQYF.

The chain links TRBV11-1 to TRBJ2-5; D might be TRBD1 (5 bases). V dropped 1 base and J dropped 5 bases, with 8 bases sitting between them. Germline CDR1 SGHAT, CDR2 FQDESV (reference sequence). CDR3 length equals 13 residues. In DNA form, the CDR3 reads TGTGCCAGCAGCTTAGGGACAACCGAGACCCAGTACTTC. Protein product: CASSLGTTETQYF.

Judged by abundance, this clone is medium-sized. This rearrangement joins TRBV5-8 to TRBJ2-1; 9 bases are a match to TRBD2. V gave up 4 bases and J gave up 0 bases; unmatched junction bases: 8. The CDR3 spans 17 residues. Germline values: CDR1 SGHTS, CDR2 YDEGEE. This CDR3 reads CASSPDLAGSSYNEQFF. For the CDR3, the DNA is TGTGCCAGCAGCCCGGATCTAGCGGGGAGCTCCTACAATGAGCAGTTCTTC.

This chain joins TRBV10-3 and TRBJ1-5; possible D gene TRBD1, 5 bases. The CDR3 sequence is 15 residues long. Trimming shortened V by 3 bases and J by 6 bases, and 15 bases separated the two germline ends. Germline-derived CDR1 and CDR2 are ENHRY and SYGVKD. DNA for the CDR3: TGTGCCATCAGTGAAGGATCGGGGGGAGGTCAGCCCCAGCATTTT. It codes for CAISEGSGGGQPQHF.

This sequence joins TRBV2 and TRBJ1-2; possible D gene TRBD1, 6 bases. Trimming took off 7 bases at V and 0 bases at J, with 12 bases between the two ends. CDR1 SNHLY and CDR2 FYNNEI come from the germline V gene. The CDR3 contains 14 residues. CDR3 amino acids: CASTKGVANYGYTF. CDR3 nucleotides: TGTGCCAGCACAAAGGGGGTGGCTAACTATGGCTACACCTTC.

V gene TRBV6-6 combines with J gene TRBJ2-7, with 9 bases aligning to TRBD1. The CDR3 contains 15 residues. Germline CDR1 reads MNHNY; CDR2 reads SVGAGI (reference sequence). J lost 4 bases, V lost 4 bases, and 8 bases had no gene match. The CDR3 DNA follows: TGTGCCAGCAGTTTTCCGAGACAGGGGGATTACGAGCAGTACTTC. Residues: CASSFPRQGDYEQYF.

V gene TRBV2 combines with J gene TRBJ1-5, with a tentative D call TRBD1 (5 bases). This CDR3 is 15 amino acids long. Germline V CDR1 and CDR2: SNHLY, FYNNEI. Between the trimmed V and J ends, which lost 0 bases and 1 base, there was a span of 7 bases. The CDR3 nucleotides read TGTGCCAGCAGTGAAGCGGGGGGAAGCAATCAGCCCCAGCATTTT. This sequence encodes CASSEAGGSNQPQHF.

The gene calls are TRBV30 and TRBJ2-7; 9 bases fit TRBD1. The junction had 3 bases not matched to a gene; V was cut back by 4 bases and J by 5 bases. Germline CDR1 reads GTSNPN; CDR2 reads SVGIG (reference sequence). This CDR3 has 12 residues. The CDR3 is CAWNGQGNEQYF. CDR3 nucleotide sequence: TGTGCCTGGAATGGACAGGGGAACGAGCAGTACTTC. The entire variable domain, with the rest obtained from reference TRBV30 and TRBJ2-7, is as follows: SQTIHQWPATLVQPVGSPLSLECTVEGTSNPNLYWYRQAAGRGLQLLFYSVGIGQISSEVPQNLSASRPQDRQFILSSKKLLLSDSGFYLCAWNGQGNEQYFGPGTRLTVT.

This rearrangement joins TRBV7-6 to TRBJ2-5; no definite D call. CDR1 SGHVS and CDR2 FNYEAQ come from the germline V gene. The CDR3 runs 15 residues. Trimming shortened V by 4 bases and J by 2 bases, and 14 bases separated the two germline ends. CDR3 region: CASSSRPDTQETQYF. The CDR3 DNA reads as TGTGCCAGCAGCTCAAGGCCAGACACACAAGAGACCCAGTACTTC.

The chain is built from TRBV5-1 and TRBJ1-3; 9 bases map to TRBD1. The V and J ends lost 4 bases and 4 bases, in that order; junction bases with no gene match: 3. The CDR3 is made up of 14 amino acids. Germline V gives CDR1 SGHRS, CDR2 YFSETQ. CDR3 sequence: CASSLGTGGNTIYF. In DNA, the CDR3 is TGCGCCAGCAGCCTAGGGACAGGGGGAAACACCATATATTTT. Using reference TRBV5-1 and TRBJ1-3 for the parts outside the CDR3, the full variable domain is KAGVTQTPRYLIKTRGQQVTLSCSPISGHRSVSWYQQTPGQGLQFLFEYFSETQRNKGNFPGRFSGRQFSNSRSEMNVSTLELGDSALYLCASSLGTGGNTIYFGEGSWLTVV.

This clone showed up just once. The chain uses TRBV5-6 and TRBJ2-7; D perhaps matches TRBD1 (6 bases). V dropped 5 bases and J dropped 5 bases, with 17 bases sitting between them. Germline lookup yields CDR1 SGHDT and CDR2 YYEEEE. The CDR3 contains 14 residues. The CDR3 is CASRYTGNRNEQYF. The CDR3 nucleotides are TGTGCCAGCAGGTATACAGGGAATCGGAACGAGCAGTACTTC.

The genes are TRBV5-4 and TRBJ1-1; 8 bases map to TRBD1. The junction had 10 bases not matched to a gene; V was cut back by 1 base and J by 5 bases. The CDR3 covers 16 residues. The germline V gene encodes CDR1 SGHNT and CDR2 YYREEE (reference sequence). The DNA for the CDR3 is TGTGCCAGCAGCTTGAACAGGGGGTATGGGTTAACTGAAGCTTTCTTT. Translating it yields CASSLNRGYGLTEAFF.

This chain's CDR3 is CATSRVDRKEEQYF. The CDR3 nucleotides are TGTGCCACCAGCAGAGTCGACAGGAAGGAAGAGCAGTACTTC. V usage is TRBV15 and J usage is TRBJ2-7; a possible D gene is TRBD1 (6 bases). Germline CDR1 and CDR2: LNHNV and YYDKDF (reference sequence). This CDR3 has 14 amino acids. Trimming cost V 1 base and J 7 bases, with 14 bases left between them.

The J gene is TRBJ1-2, the V gene TRBV25-1; D remains ambiguous. Trimming removed 8 bases at V and 2 bases at J, with 6 bases between. CDR1 and CDR2 from the germline V gene are MGHDK and SYGVNS. The CDR3 has 11 amino acids. The CDR3 coding sequence is TGTGCCAGCTCAGGAAACTATGGCTACACCTTC. Protein sequence: CASSGNYGYTF.